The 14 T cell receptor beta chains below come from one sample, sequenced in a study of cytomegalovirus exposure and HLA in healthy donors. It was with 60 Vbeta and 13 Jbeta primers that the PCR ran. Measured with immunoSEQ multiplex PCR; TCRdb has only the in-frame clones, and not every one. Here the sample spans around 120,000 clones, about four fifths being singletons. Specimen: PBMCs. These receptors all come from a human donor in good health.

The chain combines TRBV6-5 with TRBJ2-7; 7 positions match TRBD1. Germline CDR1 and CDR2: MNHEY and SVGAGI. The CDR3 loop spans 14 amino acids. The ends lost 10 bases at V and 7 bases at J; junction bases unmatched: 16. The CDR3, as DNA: TGTGCCACACAGACAGGGTTAGTGAGCAGGGAGCAGTACTTC. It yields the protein CATQTGLVSREQYF.

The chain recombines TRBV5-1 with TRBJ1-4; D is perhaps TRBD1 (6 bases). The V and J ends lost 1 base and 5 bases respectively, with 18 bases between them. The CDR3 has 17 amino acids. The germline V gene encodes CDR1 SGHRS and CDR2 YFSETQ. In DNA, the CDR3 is TGCGCCAGCAGCTTGAACCCCCACGGGGGGCGGAATGAAAAACTGTTTTTT. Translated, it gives CASSLNPHGGRNEKLFF.

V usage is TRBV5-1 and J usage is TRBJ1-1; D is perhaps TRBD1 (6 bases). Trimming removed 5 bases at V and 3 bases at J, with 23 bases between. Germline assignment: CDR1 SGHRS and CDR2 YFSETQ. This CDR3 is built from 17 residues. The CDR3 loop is CASSSRGGATPYTEAFF. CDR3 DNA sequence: TGCGCCAGCAGTTCCCGTGGGGGGGCTACCCCGTACACTGAAGCTTTCTTT.

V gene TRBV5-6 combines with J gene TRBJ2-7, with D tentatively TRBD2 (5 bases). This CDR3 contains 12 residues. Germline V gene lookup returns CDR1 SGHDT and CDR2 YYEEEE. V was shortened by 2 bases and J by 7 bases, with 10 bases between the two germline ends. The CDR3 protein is CASSLGSGEQYF. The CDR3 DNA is TGTGCCAGCAGCTTAGGGTCGGGGGAGCAGTACTTC.

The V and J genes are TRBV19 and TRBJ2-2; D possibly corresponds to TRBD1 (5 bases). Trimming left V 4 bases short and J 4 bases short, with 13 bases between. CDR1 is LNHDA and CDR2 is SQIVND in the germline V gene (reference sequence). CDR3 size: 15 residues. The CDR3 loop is CASSTGQRITGELFF. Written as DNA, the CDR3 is TGTGCCAGTAGTACTGGACAAAGGATCACCGGGGAGCTGTTTTTT.

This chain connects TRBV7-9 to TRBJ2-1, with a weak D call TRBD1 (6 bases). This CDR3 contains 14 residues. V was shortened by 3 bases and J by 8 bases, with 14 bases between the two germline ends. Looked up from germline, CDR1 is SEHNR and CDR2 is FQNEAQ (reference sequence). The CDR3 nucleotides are TGTGCCAGCAGCTTTGGACAGAACCGCTATGAGCAGTTCTTC. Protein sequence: CASSFGQNRYEQFF.

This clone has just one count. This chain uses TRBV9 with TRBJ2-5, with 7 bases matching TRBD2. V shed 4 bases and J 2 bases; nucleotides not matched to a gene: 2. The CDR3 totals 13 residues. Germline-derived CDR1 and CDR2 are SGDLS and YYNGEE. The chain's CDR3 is CASSPGLQETQYF. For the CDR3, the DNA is TGTGCCAGCAGCCCGGGACTACAAGAGACCCAGTACTTC.

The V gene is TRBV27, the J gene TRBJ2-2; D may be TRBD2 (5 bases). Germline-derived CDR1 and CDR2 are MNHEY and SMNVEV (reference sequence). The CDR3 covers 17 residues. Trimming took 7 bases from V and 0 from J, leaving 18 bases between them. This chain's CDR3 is CASKVSPSGTNTGELFF. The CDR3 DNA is TGTGCCAGCAAGGTCTCCCCATCCGGGACGAACACCGGGGAGCTGTTTTTT.

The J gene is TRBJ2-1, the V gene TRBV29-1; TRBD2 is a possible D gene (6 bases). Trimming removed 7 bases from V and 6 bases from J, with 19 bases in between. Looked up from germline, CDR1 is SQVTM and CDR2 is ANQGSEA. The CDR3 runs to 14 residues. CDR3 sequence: CSAAVGLIFNEQFF. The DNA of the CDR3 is TGCAGCGCCGCGGTGGGACTTATATTCAATGAGCAGTTCTTC.

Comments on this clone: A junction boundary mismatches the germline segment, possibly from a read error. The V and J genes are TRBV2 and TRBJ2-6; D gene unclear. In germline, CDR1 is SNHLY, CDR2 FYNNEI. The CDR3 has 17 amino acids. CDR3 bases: TGTGCCAGCAGTAAAGCCGTATGGCTCACTGGGGCCAACGTCCTGACTTTC. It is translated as CASSKAVWLTGANVLTF.

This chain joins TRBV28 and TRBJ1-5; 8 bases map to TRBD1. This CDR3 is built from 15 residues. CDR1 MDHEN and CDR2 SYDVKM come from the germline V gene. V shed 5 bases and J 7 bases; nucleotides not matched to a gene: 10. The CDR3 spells CASSPGQGRGQPQHF. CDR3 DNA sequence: TGTGCCAGCAGTCCCGGACAGGGTCGCGGGCAGCCCCAGCATTTT.

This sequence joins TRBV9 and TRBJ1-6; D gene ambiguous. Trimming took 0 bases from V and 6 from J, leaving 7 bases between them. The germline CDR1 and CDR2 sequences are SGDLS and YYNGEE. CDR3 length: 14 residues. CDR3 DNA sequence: TGTGCCAGCAGCGTAGGGTTCGGTAATTCACCCCTCCACTTT. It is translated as CASSVGFGNSPLHF. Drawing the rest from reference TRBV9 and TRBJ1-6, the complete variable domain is DSGVTQTPKHLITATGQRVTLRCSPRSGDLSVYWYQQSLDQGLQFLIQYYNGEERAKGNILERFSAQQFPDLHSELNLSSLELGDSALYFCASSVGFGNSPLHFGNGTRLTVT.

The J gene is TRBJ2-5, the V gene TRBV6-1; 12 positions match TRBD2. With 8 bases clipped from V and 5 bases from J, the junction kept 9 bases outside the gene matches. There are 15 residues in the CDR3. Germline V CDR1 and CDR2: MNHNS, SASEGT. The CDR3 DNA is TGTGCCAGCGCACCTCGACTAGCGGGGGCGGAGACCCAGTACTTC. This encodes CASAPRLAGAETQYF.

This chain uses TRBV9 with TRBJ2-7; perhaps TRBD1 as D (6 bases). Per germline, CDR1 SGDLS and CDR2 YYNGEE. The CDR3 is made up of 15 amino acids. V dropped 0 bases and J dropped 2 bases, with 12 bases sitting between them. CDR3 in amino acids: CASSVALGATYEQYF. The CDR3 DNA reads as TGTGCCAGCAGCGTAGCCCTGGGGGCGACCTACGAGCAGTACTTC.